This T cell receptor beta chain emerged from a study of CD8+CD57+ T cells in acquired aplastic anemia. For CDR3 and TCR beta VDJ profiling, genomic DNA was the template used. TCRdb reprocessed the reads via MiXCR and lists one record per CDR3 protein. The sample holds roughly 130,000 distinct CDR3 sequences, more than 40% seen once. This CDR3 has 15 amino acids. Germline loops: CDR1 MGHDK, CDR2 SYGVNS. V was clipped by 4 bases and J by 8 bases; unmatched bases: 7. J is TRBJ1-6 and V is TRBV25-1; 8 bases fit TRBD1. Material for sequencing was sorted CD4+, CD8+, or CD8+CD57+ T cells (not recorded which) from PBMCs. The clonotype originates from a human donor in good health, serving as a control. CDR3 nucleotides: TGTGCCAGCAGTGGACGGACAGGGTGGGATTCACCCCTCCACTTT. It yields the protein CASSGRTGWDSPLHF.